This T cell receptor (beta chain) is drawn from a study of shared clonotypes between healthy human individuals (dated by TCRdb to the early 2020s). With respect to the entire study: The cohort included a few men and two women between 18 and 49 years of age. Per donor, three plates each were used for CD4 naive and CD4 memory, two for CD8 naive, and one for CD8 memory. To increase sequencing depth and limit assay-specific biases, TCR repertoire library preparation and sequencing were carried out by different laboratories using diverse techniques. Per donor, leukapheresis produced somewhere between about 0.8 and 9 billion PBMCs. To estimate repertoire size and how much clonotypes are shared between individuals, the study performed deep sequencing of blood TCR repertoires from 4 to 6 healthy adults.

Using the deep immunoSEQ assay, multiplex PCR amplified TCR CDR3 regions from genomic DNA. Extracted genomic DNA from each cell subset was spread evenly across all wells of several immunoSEQ 96-well plates, with each plate serving as a replicate. For sorted subsets, approximately 190 ng genomic DNA, equal to about 30,000 T cell genomes, was loaded into each replicate PCR. The purified libraries were quantified using a Qubit 3.0 fluorometer, sized with a Bioanalyzer 2100, and then quantified again using the KAPA Library Quantification kit. Every immunoSEQ 96-well plate was sequenced on a dedicated single-read 150-cycle Illumina NextSeq 550 flow cell. The study's processing was this. Because only junctional sequences without quality scores were contained in the immunoSEQ output, filtering matching that applied to full-length reads could not be performed. Sequences were annotated with PyIR, a Python wrapper for IgBLAST v1.9, and V/J genes and CDR3 were assigned using IMGT germline references. Any read was removed if the V/J assignment was weak (E-value above 1e-6), the CDR3 was missing, or the read contained stop codons, out-of-frame junctions, or ambiguous translated residues. V3J clonotypes were defined as sequences sharing an identical inferred V gene, J gene, and CDR3 amino acid sequence. Percentage overlap between repertoires was computed as shared unique clonotypes divided by the size of the smaller repertoire. Richness of each repertoire was evaluated using RTK rarefaction, the Chao1 estimator, and Recon v2.1 estimates of unobserved clonotypes. Generation probabilities were computed with OLGA for all TCRbeta clonotypes obtained by the gDNA method from a few donors. The table was pulled from immuneACCESS by TCRdb, which kept in-frame rearrangements only. Such tables lose some clones; where checked, under half of the loss comes from unresolved V genes, and the rest has no known cause. V and J calls and clone size are those listed in that table; D and trimming were worked out from the DNA. The sample includes about 960,000 clones, with over 60% observed a single time. The top ten clonotypes cover about 1.5% of the sample.

The donors were healthy, HIV-negative adults who had no recently reported acute infections or vaccinations. Every donor was a Caucasian adult living in Nashville, Tennessee, USA. CD4+ T cells were enriched through magnetic negative selection, after which naive cells were positively selected on CD45RA and the remaining negative fraction served as the memory subset. After blood collection by leukapheresis, PBMCs were isolated using Ficoll-Histopaque density gradient centrifugation and then cryopreserved in the vapor phase of liquid nitrogen. Purity and quantity of every magnetically sorted T cell population were checked by analytical flow cytometry. Genomic DNA was isolated from every sorted fraction and measured by UV absorbance on a Nanodrop 2000c. Paper-wide results and their limitations: Across a few donors, around 5% of naive CD4, more than 3% of naive CD8, about 2.3% of memory CD4, and 0.4% to 0.45% of memory CD8 clonotypes were shared. Because the study included a small number of donors, the genetic and exposure-history diversity represented was limited. Only blood was sampled, and tissue TCR repertoires likely differ from those in blood. Compared with non-shared clonotypes, clonotypes shared by all four sorted-subset donors had higher generation probabilities. Naive subsets generally had larger estimated clonotype richness than memory subsets did. Incomplete sequencing was indicated by rarefaction of sorted-subset datasets, despite the large sequencing depth. Based on pairwise subsampling, the degree of clonotype sharing among donors was expected to be affected by sequencing depth.

The junction carries 7 bases between V and J, which are trimmed by 2 bases and 0 bases respectively. CDR1 and CDR2 (MDHEN, SYDVKM) derive from the germline V gene. The CDR3 sequence holds 14 residues, the cysteine and phenylalanine included. Left in the record is the CDR3 DNA by itself, 42 bases read in frame from the first base. Notes on this clone: It has no known antigen specificity. Base qualities are missing; no much larger clone stands one base away.

Sequenced material: memory CD4+ T cells sorted from blood. The cell subset or site label corresponds to: CD45RA-negative fraction. The sequence was obtained from a man between 18 and 29 years old in good health. The sequence is built from TRBV28 and TRBJ2-5, with the D gene too uncertain to name. The CDR3 region reads CASSLRANQETQYF. The DNA reads TGTGCCAGCAGTTTAAGGGCAAACCAAGAGACCCAGTACTTC.